This T cell receptor (beta chain) originates from a study of T cell changes during pregnancy in multiple sclerosis. Assay used: immunoSEQ multiplex PCR; TCRdb lists only in-frame clones, some missing. The sample holds about 75,000 clones, just over 90% seen once. The sample consisted of CD4+ T cells from peripheral blood mononuclear cells, taken before pregnancy. The clonotype originates from a female donor with multiple sclerosis, enrolled in a pregnancy study.

Here the CDR3 DNA reads TGTGCCAGCAGCTCGGGACAGGGCCCGAGAAGTCAGCCCCAGCATTTT. Translated: CASSSGQGPRSQPQHF. This chain links TRBV7-2 with TRBJ1-5; 9 bases match TRBD1. Germline CDR1 SGHTA, CDR2 FQGNSA. Losses at the gene ends were 4 bases for V and 6 bases for J; bases not matched to a gene: 10. The CDR3 contains 16 residues. Using reference TRBV7-2 and TRBJ1-5 for the parts outside the CDR3, the full variable domain is GAGVSQSPSNKVTEKGKDVELRCDPISGHTALYWYRQSLGQGLEFLIYFQGNSAPDKSGLPSDRFSAERTGGSVSTLTIQRTQQEDSAVYLCASSSGQGPRSQPQHFGDGTRLSIL.